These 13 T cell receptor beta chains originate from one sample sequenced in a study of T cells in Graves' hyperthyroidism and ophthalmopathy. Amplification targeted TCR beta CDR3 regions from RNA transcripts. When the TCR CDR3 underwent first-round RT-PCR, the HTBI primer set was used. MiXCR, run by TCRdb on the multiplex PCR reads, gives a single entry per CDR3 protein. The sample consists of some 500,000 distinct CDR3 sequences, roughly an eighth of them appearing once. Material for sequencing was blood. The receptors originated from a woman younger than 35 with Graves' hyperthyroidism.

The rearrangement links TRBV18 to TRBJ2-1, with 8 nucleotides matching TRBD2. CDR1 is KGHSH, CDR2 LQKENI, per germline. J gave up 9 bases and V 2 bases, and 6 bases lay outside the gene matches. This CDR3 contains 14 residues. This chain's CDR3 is CASSPGAGGGEQFF. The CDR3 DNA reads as TGTGCCAGCTCACCAGGGGCGGGAGGAGGTGAGCAGTTCTTC.

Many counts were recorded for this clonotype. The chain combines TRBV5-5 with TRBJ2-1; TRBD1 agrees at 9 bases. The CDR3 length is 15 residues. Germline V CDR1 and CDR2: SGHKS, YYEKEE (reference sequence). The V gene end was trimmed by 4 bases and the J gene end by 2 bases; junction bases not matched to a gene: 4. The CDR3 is CASSMGQGTYNEQFF. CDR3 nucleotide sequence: TGTGCCAGCAGCATGGGACAGGGCACCTACAATGAGCAGTTCTTC.

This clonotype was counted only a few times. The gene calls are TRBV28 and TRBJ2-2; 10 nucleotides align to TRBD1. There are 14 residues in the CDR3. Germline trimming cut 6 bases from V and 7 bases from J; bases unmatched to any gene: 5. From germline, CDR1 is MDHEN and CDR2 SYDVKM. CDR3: CASRYDRGLGELFF. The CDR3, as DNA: TGTGCCAGCAGATATGACAGGGGGCTCGGGGAGCTGTTTTTT.

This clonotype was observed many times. The CDR3 DNA is TGTGCCAGCAGAGGGACTAGCGGGAGTATCGATGAGCAGTTCTTC. It translates to CASRGTSGSIDEQFF. The chain links TRBV27 to TRBJ2-1; 14 positions agree with TRBD2. V gave up 6 bases and J gave up 8 bases; unmatched junction bases: 6. The CDR3 length is 15 residues. Germline CDR1 reads MNHEY; CDR2 reads SMNVEV (reference sequence).

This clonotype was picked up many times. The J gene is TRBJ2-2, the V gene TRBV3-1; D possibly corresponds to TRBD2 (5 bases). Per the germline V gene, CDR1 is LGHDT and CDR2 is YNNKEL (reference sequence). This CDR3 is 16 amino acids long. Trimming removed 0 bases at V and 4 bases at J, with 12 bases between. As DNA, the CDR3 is TGTGCCAGCAGCCAAGAGGCACTAGTCGGCACCGGGGAGCTGTTTTTT. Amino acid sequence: CASSQEALVGTGELFF.

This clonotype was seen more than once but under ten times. This CDR3 reads CAWSSGQVFPHF. The CDR3 DNA reads TGTGCCTGGAGTAGTGGACAGGTTTTTCCCCATTTT. This rearrangement joins TRBV30 to TRBJ1-5; 7 bases align to TRBD1. The CDR3 extends over 12 amino acids. Germline V gene lookup returns CDR1 GTSNPN and CDR2 SVGIG (reference sequence). The J segment lost 16 bases and the V segment lost 2 bases, leaving 11 bases of the junction unmatched.

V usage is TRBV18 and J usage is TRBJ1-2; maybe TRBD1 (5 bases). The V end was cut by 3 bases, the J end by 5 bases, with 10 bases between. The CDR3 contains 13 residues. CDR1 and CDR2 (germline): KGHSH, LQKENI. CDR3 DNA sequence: TGTGCCAGCTCACCCCTGGACATTTATGGCTACACCTTC. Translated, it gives CASSPLDIYGYTF.

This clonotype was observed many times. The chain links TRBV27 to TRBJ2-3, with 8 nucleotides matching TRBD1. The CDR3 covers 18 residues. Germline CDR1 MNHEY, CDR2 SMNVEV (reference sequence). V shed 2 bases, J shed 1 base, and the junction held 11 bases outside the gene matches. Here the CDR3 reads CASSLKEYKDRGTDTQYF. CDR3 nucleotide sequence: TGTGCCAGCAGTTTAAAGGAGTATAAGGACAGGGGCACAGATACGCAGTATTTT.

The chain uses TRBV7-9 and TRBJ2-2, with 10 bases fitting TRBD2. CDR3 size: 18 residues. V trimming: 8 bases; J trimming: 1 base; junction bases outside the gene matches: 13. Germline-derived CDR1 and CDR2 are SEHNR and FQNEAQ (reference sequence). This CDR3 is CASSQGVASGRNTGELFF. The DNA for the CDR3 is TGTGCCAGCTCCCAGGGGGTGGCTAGCGGGAGGAACACCGGGGAGCTGTTTTTT.

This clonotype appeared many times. The CDR3 protein is CSARGTGEKQYF. The CDR3 DNA reads TGCAGTGCTAGAGGGACAGGGGAGAAGCAGTACTTC. J is TRBJ2-7 and V is TRBV20-1; 9 bases fit TRBD1. CDR3 length: 12 amino acids. Germline trimming cut 1 base from V and 8 bases from J; bases unmatched to any gene: 3. Germline V gene sequence: CDR1 DFQATT, CDR2 SNEGSKA (reference sequence).

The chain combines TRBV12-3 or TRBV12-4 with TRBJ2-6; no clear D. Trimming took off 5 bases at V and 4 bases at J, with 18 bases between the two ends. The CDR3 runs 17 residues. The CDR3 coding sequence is TGTGCCAGCAGTCAAACGAGGCCCAGGTCGGGGGCCAACGTCCTGACTTTC. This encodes CASSQTRPRSGANVLTF.

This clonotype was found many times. In DNA form, the CDR3 reads TGTGCCAGCACCTTGGGTAGCGGGAGGGCTCATGAGCAGTTCTTC. Translation: CASTLGSGRAHEQFF. This chain links TRBV12-3 or TRBV12-4 with TRBJ2-1; TRBD2 agrees at 11 bases. The CDR3 sequence is 15 residues long. V gave up 7 bases and J gave up 8 bases; unmatched junction bases: 10.

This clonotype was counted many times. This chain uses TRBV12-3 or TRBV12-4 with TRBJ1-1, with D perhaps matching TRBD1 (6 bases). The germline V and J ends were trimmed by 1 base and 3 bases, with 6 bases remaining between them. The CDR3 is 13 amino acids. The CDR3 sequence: CASSLEGDTEAFF. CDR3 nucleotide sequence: TGTGCCAGCAGTTTAGAGGGGGACACTGAAGCTTTCTTT.